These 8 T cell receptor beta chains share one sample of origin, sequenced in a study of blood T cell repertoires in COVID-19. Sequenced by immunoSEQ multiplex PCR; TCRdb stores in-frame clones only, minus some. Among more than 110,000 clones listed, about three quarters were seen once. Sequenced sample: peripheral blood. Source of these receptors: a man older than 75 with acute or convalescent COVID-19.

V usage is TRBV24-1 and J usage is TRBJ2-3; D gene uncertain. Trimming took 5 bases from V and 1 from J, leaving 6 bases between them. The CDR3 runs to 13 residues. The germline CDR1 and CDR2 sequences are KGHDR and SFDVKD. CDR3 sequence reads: CATSASGTDTQYF. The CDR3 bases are TGTGCCACCAGTGCCTCGGGCACAGATACGCAGTATTTT.

CDR3 sequence: CSASDRPGGTTSNYGYTF. DNA of the CDR3: TGCAGTGCTAGTGATAGGCCGGGGGGCACGACTTCCAACTATGGCTACACCTTC. This sequence joins TRBV20-1 and TRBJ1-2, with D possibly TRBD1 on 6 matching bases. The CDR3 spans 18 residues. V lost 3 bases to trimming and J lost 2 bases, with 25 bases between them. Germline V gene lookup returns CDR1 DFQATT and CDR2 SNEGSKA (reference sequence).

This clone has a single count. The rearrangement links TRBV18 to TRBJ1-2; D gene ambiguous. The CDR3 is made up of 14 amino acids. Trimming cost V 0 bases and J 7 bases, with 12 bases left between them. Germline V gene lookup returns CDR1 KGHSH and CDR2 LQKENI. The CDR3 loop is CASSPPTNLVGYTF. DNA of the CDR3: TGTGCCAGCTCACCACCGACCAATCTAGTTGGCTACACCTTC.

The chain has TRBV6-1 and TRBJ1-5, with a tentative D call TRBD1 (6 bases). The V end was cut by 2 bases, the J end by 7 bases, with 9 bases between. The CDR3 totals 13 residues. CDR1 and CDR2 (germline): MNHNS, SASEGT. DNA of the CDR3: TGTGCCAGCAGTGAAAGGGGGGGCCAGCCCCAGCATTTT. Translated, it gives CASSERGGQPQHF.

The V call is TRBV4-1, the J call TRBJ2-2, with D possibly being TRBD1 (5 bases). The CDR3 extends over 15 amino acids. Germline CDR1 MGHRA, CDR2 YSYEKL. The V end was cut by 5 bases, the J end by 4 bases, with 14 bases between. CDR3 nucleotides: TGCGCCAGCAGCTTGCGCGCAGGGTCCACCGGGGAGCTGTTTTTT. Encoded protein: CASSLRAGSTGELFF.

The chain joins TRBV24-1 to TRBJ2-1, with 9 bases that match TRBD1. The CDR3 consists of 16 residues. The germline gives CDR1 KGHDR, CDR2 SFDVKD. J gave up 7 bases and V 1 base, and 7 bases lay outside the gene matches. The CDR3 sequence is CATSDLGTGFINEQFF. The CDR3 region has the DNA TGTGCCACCAGTGATTTAGGGACAGGGTTTATAAATGAGCAGTTCTTC.

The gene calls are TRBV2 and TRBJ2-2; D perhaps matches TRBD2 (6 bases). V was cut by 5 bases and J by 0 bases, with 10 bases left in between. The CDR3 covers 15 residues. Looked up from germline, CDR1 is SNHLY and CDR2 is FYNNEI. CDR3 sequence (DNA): TGTGCCAGCAGTCGGGACTCCGCGAACACCGGGGAGCTGTTTTTT. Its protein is CASSRDSANTGELFF.

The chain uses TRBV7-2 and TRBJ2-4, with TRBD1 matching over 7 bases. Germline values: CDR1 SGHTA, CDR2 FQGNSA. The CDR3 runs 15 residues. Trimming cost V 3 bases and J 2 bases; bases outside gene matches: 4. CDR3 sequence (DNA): TGTGCCAGCAGCTTTATGACAGGGTCCAAAAACATTCAGTACTTC. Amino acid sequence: CASSFMTGSKNIQYF.